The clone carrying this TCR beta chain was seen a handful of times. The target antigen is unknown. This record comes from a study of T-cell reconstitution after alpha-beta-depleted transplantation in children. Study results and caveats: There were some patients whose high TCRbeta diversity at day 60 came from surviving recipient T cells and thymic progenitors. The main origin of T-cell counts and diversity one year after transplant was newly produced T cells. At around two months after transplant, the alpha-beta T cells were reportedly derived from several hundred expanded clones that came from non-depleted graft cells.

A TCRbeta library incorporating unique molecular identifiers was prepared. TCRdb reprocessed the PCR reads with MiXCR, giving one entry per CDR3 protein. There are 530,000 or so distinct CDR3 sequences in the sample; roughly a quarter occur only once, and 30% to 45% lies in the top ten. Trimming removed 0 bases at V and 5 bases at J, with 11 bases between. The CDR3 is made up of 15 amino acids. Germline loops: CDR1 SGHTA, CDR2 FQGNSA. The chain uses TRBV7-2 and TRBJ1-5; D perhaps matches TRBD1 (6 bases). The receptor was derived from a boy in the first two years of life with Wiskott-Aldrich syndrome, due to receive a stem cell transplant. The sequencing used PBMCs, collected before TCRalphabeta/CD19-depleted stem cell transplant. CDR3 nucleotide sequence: TGTGCCAGCAGCTTAGCGGGGGCAGGGCATCAGCCCCAGCATTTT. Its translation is CASSLAGAGHQPQHF.